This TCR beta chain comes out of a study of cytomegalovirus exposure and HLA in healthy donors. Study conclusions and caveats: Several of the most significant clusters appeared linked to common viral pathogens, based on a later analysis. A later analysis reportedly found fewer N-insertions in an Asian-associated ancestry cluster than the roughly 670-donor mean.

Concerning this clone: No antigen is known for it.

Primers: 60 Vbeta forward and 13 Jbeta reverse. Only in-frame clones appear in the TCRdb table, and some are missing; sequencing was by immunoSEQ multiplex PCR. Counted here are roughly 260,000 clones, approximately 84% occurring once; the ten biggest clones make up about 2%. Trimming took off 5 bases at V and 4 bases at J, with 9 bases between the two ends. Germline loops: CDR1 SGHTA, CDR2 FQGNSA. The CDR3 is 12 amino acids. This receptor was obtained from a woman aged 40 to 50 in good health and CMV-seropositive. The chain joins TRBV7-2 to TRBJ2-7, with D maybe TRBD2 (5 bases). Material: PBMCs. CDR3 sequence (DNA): TGTGCCAGCAGCACCTCGGGGTACGAGCAGTACTTC. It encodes CASSTSGYEQYF.